Each of the 4 T cell receptor beta chains below was sequenced from the same sample in a study of chemoradiotherapy in HPV16-positive cancers. Some clones are missing from TCRdb's copy, which holds only in-frame ones; the method was immunoSEQ multiplex PCR. The table lists about 13,000 clones, 70% to 85% of them singletons. The input for sequencing was blood, taken from a patient who underwent chemoradiotherapy. The receptor set was obtained from a human donor with HPV-associated anogenital cancer.

This chain connects TRBV2 to TRBJ2-1, with 7 nucleotides matching TRBD2. After removal of 3 bases from V and 2 bases from J, the junction contained 10 bases not matched to a gene. The CDR3 length is 17 residues. Per the germline V gene, CDR1 is SNHLY and CDR2 is FYNNEI. CDR3 residues: CASSDPGLEGAYNEQFF. CDR3 sequence (DNA): TGTGCCAGCAGTGACCCCGGACTAGAAGGAGCCTACAATGAGCAGTTCTTC.

With regard to this clone: Other DNA sequences within the sample encode an identical CDR3. The chain employs TRBV5-1 and TRBJ1-4, with a tentative D call TRBD1 (6 bases). The CDR3 consists of 15 residues. The germline gives CDR1 SGHRS, CDR2 YFSETQ. V lost 5 bases to trimming and J lost 0 bases, with 11 bases between them. The chain's CDR3 is CASSPQGATNEKLFF. CDR3 bases: TGCGCCAGCAGTCCACAGGGTGCAACTAATGAAAAACTGTTTTTT.

This clone was observed a single time. The V and J genes are TRBV5-1 and TRBJ2-5; TRBD2 agrees at 9 bases. The CDR3 extends over 18 amino acids. V dropped 4 bases and J dropped 0; count of bases not matched to a gene: 13. Germline V lookup: CDR1 SGHRS, CDR2 YFSETQ. For the CDR3, the DNA is TGCGCCAGCAGCCCGGGGGCTAGCGGGGCCATGTACCAAGAGACCCAGTACTTC. Protein product: CASSPGASGAMYQETQYF.

The rearrangement links TRBV5-1 to TRBJ2-5; TRBD2 matches at 11 bases. CDR1 SGHRS and CDR2 YFSETQ come from the germline V gene. The V gene end was trimmed by 4 bases and the J gene end by 3 bases; junction bases not matched to a gene: 2. The CDR3 totals 14 residues. CDR3 sequence: CASSPGLAEETQYF. The CDR3 DNA is TGCGCCAGCAGCCCGGGACTAGCGGAAGAGACCCAGTACTTC.